This TCR beta chain was identified during a study of T cell clonality in common variable immunodeficiency. General study points: In common variable immunodeficiency, TCR beta chains reportedly carried fewer deletions and N-nucleotide insertions.

Measured with immunoSEQ multiplex PCR; TCRdb has only the in-frame clones, and not every one. This sample has roughly 9,900 clones, each found more than once. This clone occurred a few times. What it binds is unknown. Other DNA sequences in this specimen translate into the identical CDR3. The TCR originated in a human donor with common variable immunodeficiency. Source material: peripheral blood mononuclear cells.

Here the CDR3 reads CASLRTTGEWTEAFF. The sequenced part of the CDR3 DNA is TGTGCCAGCCTGAGAACGACAGGGGAATGGACTGAA. This chain uses TRBV18 with TRBJ1-1; 8 bases match TRBD1. The read terminates 3 residues before the CDR3 end, so the remaining end is supplied by the germline J gene. The length of the CDR3 is 15 residues. The trim removed 8 bases at V and 5 bases at J, leaving 13 bases unmatched. The germline gives CDR1 KGHSH, CDR2 LQKENI.